Sequencing of this T cell receptor (beta chain) was carried out in a study of blood T cell repertoires in COVID-19. Looking at the study overall: Italy, Spain and the United States were the sources of the convalescent and acute COVID-19 samples. The cDNA or gDNA used as material had been derived from T cells, B-cell-depleted T cells, or PBMCs.

As processed by the authors: The authors estimated nucleated cell counts from reference gene primer amplification. Method: immunoSEQ multiplex PCR; TCRdb's copy keeps in-frame clones and lacks some. That table supplies the V and J calls and clone size; D and trimming were determined from the DNA. The profile shows fewer than 200,000 clones, more than 80% of them singletons. V shed 0 bases and J shed 0 bases, with 8 bases lying between them. This CDR3 is built from 15 residues. Germline assignment: CDR1 MNHEY and CDR2 SVGAGI. The rearrangement links TRBV6-5 to TRBJ1-1; maybe TRBD1 (5 bases). Sample: peripheral blood. This sequence was found in a human donor in a cohort sampled during active COVID-19. The CDR3 DNA reads TGTGCCAGCAGTTACTCGAACAGGATGAACACTGAAGCTTTCTTT. It yields the protein CASSYSNRMNTEAFF.